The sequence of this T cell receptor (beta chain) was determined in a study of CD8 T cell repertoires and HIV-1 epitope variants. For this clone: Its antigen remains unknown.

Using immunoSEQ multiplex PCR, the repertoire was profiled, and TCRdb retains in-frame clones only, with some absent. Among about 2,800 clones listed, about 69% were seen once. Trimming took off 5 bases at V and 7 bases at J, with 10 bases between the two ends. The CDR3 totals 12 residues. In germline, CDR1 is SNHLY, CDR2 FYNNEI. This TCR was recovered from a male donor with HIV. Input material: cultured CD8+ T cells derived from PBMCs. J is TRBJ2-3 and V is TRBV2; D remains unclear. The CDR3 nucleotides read TGTGCCAGCAGTCCCGGGCAGAATACGCAGTATTTT. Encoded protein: CASSPGQNTQYF.